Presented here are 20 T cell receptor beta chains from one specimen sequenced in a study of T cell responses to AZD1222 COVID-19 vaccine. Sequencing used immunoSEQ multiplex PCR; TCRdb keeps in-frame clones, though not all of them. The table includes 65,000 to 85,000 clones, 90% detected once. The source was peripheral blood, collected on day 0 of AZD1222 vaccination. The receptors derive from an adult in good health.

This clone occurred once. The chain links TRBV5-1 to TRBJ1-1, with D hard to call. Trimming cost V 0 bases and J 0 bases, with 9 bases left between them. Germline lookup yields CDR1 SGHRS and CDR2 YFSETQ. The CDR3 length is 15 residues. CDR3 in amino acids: CASSLGGSLNTEAFF. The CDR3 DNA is TGCGCCAGCAGCTTGGGAGGCAGTTTGAACACTGAAGCTTTCTTT.

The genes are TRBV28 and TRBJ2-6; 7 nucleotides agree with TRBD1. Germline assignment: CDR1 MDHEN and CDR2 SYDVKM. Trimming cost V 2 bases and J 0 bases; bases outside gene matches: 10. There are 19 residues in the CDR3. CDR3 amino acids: CASSLRRTGMISGANVLTF. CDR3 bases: TGTGCCAGCAGTTTAAGGAGGACAGGCATGATCTCTGGGGCCAACGTCCTGACTTTC.

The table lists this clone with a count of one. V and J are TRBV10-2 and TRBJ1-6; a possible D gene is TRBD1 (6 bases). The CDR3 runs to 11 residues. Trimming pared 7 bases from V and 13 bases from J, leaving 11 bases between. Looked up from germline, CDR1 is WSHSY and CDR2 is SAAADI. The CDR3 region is CASMGQGPLHF. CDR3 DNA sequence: TGCGCCAGCATGGGGCAGGGGCCCCTCCACTTT.

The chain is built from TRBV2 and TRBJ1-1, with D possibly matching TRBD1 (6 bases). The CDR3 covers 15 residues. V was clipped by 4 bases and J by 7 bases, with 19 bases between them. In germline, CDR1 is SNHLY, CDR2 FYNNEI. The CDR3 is CASSVMVRGGNEAFF. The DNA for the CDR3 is TGTGCCAGCAGTGTGATGGTTAGAGGGGGTAATGAAGCTTTCTTT. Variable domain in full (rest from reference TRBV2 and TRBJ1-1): EPEVTQTPSHQVTQMGQEVILRCVPISNHLYFYWYRQILGQKVEFLVSFYNNEISEKSEIFDDQFSVERPDGSNFTLKIRSTKLEDSAMYFCASSVMVRGGNEAFFGQGTRLTVV.

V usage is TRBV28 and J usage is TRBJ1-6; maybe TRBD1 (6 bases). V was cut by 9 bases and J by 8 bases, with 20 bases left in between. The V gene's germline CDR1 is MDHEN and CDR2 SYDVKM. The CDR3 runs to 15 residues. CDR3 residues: CASSKTGILDSPLHF. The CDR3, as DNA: TGTGCCAGTTCAAAGACAGGCATCCTGGATTCACCCCTCCACTTT.

The CDR3 sequence is CASSPGGGYSNQPQHF. The CDR3 bases are TGCGCCAGCAGCCCAGGGGGGGGATATAGCAATCAGCCCCAGCATTTT. This chain links TRBV5-1 with TRBJ1-5; 7 bases map to TRBD1. CDR3 size: 16 residues. Germline V lookup: CDR1 SGHRS, CDR2 YFSETQ. V dropped 4 bases and J dropped 0; count of bases not matched to a gene: 7.

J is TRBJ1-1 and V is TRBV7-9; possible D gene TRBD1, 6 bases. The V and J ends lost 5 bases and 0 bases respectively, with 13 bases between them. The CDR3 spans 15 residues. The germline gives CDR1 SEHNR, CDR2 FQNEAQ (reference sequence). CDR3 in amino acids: CASSPRTVMNTEAFF. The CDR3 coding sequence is TGTGCCAGCAGCCCCCGGACAGTTATGAACACTGAAGCTTTCTTT. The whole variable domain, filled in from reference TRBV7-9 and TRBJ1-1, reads DTGVSQNPRHKITKRGQNVTFRCDPISEHNRLYWYRQTLGQGPEFLTYFQNEAQLEKSRLLSDRFSAERPKGSFSTLEIQRTEQGDSAMYLCASSPRTVMNTEAFFGQGTRLTVV.

CDR3 sequence: CASSLNMNTGELFF. CDR3 bases: TGTGCCAGCAGTTTAAACATGAACACCGGGGAGCTGTTTTTT. J is TRBJ2-2 and V is TRBV7-9; D is unclear. Germline CDR1 reads SEHNR; CDR2 reads FQNEAQ (reference sequence). The V end was cut by 6 bases, the J end by 1 base, with 9 bases between. The CDR3 loop spans 14 amino acids. The full variable domain, in which reference TRBV7-9 and TRBJ2-2 provide the parts outside the CDR3, is DTGVSQNPRHKITKRGQNVTFRCDPISEHNRLYWYRQTLGQGPEFLTYFQNEAQLEKSRLLSDRFSAERPKGSFSTLEIQRTEQGDSAMYLCASSLNMNTGELFFGEGSRLTVL.

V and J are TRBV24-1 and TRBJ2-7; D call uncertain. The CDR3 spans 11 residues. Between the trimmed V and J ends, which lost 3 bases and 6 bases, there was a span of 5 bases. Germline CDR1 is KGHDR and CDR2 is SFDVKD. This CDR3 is CATSDRFEQYF. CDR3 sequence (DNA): TGTGCCACCAGTGATAGGTTCGAGCAGTACTTC.

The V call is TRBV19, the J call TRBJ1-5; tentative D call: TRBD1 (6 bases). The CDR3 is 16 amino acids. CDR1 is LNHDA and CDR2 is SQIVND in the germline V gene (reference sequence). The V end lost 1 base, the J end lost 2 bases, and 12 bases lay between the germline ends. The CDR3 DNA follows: TGTGCCAGTAGTATAGGGGGGGCCCTCCGCAATCAGCCCCAGCATTTT. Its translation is CASSIGGALRNQPQHF.

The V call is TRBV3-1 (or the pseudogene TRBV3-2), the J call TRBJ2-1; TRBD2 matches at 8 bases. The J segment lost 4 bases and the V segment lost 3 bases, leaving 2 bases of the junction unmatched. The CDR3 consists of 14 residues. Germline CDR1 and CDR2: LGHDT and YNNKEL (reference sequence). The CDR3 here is CASSQERGYNEQFF. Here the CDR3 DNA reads TGTGCCAGCAGCCAGGAGCGGGGGTACAATGAGCAGTTCTTC.

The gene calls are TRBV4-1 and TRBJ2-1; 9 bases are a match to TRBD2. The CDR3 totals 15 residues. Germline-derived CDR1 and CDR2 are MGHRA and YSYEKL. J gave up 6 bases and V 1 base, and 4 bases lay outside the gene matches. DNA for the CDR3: TGCGCCAGCAGCCAAGGCCTGACTAGCGGCAATGAGCAGTTCTTC. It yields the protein CASSQGLTSGNEQFF.

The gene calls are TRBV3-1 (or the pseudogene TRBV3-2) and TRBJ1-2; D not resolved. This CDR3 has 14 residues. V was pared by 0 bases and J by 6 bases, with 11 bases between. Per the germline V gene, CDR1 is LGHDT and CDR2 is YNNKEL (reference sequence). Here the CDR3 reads CASSQDVGRDGYTF. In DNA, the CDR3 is TGTGCCAGCAGCCAAGATGTAGGAAGAGATGGCTACACCTTC.

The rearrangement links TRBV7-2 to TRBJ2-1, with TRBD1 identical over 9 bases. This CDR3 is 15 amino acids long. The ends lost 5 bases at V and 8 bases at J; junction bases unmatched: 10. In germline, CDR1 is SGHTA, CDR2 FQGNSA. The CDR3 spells CASSRGQGFGHEQFF. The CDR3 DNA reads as TGTGCCAGCAGCCGCGGACAGGGGTTCGGGCATGAGCAGTTCTTC.

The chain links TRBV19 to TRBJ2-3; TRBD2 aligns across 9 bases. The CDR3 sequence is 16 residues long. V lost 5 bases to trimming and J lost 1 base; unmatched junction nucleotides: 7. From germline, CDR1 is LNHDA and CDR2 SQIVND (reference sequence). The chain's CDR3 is CASSAETSGGTDTQYF. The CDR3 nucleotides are TGTGCCAGTAGTGCCGAGACTAGCGGAGGCACAGATACGCAGTATTTT.

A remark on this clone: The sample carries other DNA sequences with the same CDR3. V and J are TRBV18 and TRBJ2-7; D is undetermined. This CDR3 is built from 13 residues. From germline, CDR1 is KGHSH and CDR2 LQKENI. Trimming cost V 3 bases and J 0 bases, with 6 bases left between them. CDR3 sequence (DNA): TGTGCCAGCTCACCGGGAAGCTCCTACGAGCAGTACTTC. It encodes CASSPGSSYEQYF. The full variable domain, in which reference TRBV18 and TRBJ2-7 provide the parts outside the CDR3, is NAGVMQNPRHLVRRRGQEARLRCSPMKGHSHVYWYRQLPEEGLKFMVYLQKENIIDESGMPKERFSAEFPKEGPSILRIQQVVRGDSAAYFCASSPGSSYEQYFGPGTRLTVT.

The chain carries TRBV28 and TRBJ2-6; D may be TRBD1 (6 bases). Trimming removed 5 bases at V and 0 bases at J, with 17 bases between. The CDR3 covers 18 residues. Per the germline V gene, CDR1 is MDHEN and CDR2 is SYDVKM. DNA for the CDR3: TGTGCCAGCAGTACGCCGGGACATGGTAACTCTGGGGCCAACGTCCTGACTTTC. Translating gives CASSTPGHGNSGANVLTF.

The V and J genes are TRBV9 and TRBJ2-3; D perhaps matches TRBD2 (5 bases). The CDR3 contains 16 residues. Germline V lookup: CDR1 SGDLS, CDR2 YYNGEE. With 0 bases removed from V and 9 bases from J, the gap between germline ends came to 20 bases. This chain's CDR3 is CASSVGGDTGSGTQYF. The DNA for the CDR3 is TGTGCCAGCAGCGTAGGGGGTGACACGGGATCCGGCACGCAGTATTTT.

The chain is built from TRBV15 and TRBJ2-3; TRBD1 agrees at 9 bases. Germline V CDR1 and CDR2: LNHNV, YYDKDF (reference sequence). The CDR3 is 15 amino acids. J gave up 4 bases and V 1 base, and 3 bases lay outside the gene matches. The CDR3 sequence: CATSRGRDRADTQYF. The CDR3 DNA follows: TGTGCCACCAGCAGAGGTAGGGACAGGGCAGATACGCAGTATTTT.

Here the CDR3 DNA reads TGTGCCACTCGGACAGGGGGCGATAAGGGCTACACCTTC. Protein sequence: CATRTGGDKGYTF. This chain connects TRBV28 to TRBJ1-2; 11 nucleotides align to TRBD1. CDR1 and CDR2 (germline): MDHEN, SYDVKM. The trim removed 10 bases at V and 8 bases at J, leaving 9 bases unmatched. CDR3 length equals 13 residues.